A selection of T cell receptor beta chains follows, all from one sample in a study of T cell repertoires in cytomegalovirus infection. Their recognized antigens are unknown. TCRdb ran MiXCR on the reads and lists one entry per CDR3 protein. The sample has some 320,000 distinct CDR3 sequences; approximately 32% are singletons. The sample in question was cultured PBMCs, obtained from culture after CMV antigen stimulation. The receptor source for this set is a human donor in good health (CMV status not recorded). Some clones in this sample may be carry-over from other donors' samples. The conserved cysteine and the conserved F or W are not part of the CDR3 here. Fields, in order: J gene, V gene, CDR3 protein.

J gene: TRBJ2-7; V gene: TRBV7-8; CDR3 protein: ASSRKGTGAEQY
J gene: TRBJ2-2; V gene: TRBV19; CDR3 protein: ASSIEGGARGGTGELF
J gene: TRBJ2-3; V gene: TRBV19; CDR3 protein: ASSTGGRDTQY
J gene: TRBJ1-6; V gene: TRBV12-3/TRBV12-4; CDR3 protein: ASRLTGFRNSPLH
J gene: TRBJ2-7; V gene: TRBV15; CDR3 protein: ATSRDIAYEQY
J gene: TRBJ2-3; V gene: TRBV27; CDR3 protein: ASSLSARATDTQY
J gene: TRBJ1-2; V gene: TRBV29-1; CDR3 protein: SGNKAGQGNYGYT
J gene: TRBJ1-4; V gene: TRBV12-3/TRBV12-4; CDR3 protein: ASSLRQASKLF
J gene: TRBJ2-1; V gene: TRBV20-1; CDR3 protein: SAKGAGSSYNEQF
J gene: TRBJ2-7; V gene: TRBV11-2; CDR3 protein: ASSPGTGMQQY
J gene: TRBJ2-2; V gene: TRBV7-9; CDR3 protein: ASSLMAGHRGTGELF
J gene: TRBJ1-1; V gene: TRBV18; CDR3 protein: ASSPPTVPLNTEAF
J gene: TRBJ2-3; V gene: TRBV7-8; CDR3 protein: ASSLGDRGKDTQY
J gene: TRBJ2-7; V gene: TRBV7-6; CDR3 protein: ASSLDVGFLQPQY
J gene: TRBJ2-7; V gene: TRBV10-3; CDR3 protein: ASRDNSYEQY
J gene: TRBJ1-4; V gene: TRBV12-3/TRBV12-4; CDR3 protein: ATGPGTGGSEKLF
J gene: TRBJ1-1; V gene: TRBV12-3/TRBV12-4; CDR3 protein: ASSLVRGSTEAF
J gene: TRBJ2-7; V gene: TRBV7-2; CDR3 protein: ASSLDPLAGEQY
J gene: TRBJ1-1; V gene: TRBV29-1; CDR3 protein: SVEDRNNPWGTEAF
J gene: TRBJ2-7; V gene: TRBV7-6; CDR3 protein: ASSLEGTSYYEQY
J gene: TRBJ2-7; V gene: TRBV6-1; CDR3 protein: ASRPRQSSYEQY
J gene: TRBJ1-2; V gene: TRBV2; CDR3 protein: ASSLDKNYGYT
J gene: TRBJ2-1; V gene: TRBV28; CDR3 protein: ATSRGEQF
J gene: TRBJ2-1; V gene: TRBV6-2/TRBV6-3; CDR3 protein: ASSYYRLAGYNEQF
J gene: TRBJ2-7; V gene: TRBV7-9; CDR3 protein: ASSLVTGGRNEQY
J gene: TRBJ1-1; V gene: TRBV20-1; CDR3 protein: SARADHWTEAF
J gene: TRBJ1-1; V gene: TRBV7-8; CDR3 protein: ASSSLGGNTEAF
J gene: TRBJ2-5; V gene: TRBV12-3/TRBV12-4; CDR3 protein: ASSPAGGLAGGLQETQY
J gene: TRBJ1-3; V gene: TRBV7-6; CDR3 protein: ASSLNRDSGNTIY
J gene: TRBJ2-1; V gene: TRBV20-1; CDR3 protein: SASRGEVGNEQF
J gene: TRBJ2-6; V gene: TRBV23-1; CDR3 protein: ASNPGQWGTGANVLT
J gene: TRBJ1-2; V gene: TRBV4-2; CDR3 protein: ASSQGGREGNT
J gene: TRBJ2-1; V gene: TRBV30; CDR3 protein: AWSPRLAGPYNEQF
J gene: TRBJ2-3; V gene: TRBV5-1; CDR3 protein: ASSLGTSDRTDTQY
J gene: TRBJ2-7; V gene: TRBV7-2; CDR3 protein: ASTWDHGTGLYEQY